This is a list of T cell receptor beta chains from one sample in a study of OX40 agonist ivuxolimab in advanced cancers. The assay was immunoSEQ multiplex PCR, and TCRdb's table has in-frame clones only and misses some. The sample comprises over 45,000 clones, about 89% of which are singletons, and roughly 28% rests with the top ten. This sample comprised CD4+ or CD8+ T cells sorted from blood, obtained in a trial of the OX40 agonist ivuxolimab. The receptor set was obtained from an adult with an advanced solid tumor such as melanoma, head and neck, liver or kidney cancer. Both conserved end residues are part of each CDR3. D genes are given only for firm matches. Clone size is given for some rows only: seen once, a few or many times, or a class if the clone is expanded.

CDR3 length: 15; clone size: NA; J gene: TRBJ2-5; V gene: TRBV10-3; D gene: NA; CDR3 DNA: TGTGCCATCAGTGACTCCGGGCGGACGGATGAGACCCAGTACTTC; CDR3 protein: CAISDSGRTDETQYF
CDR3 length: 14; clone size: NA; J gene: TRBJ2-7; V gene: TRBV5-1; D gene: TRBD2; CDR3 DNA: TGCGCCAGCAGCTGGGGACTAGCGGGGGACGAGCAGTACTTC; CDR3 protein: CASSWGLAGDEQYF
CDR3 length: 12; clone size: NA; J gene: TRBJ2-1; V gene: TRBV7-8; D gene: NA; CDR3 DNA: TGTGCCAGCAGCGCACCCAACAATGAGCAGTTCTTC; CDR3 protein: CASSAPNNEQFF
CDR3 length: 15; clone size: NA; J gene: TRBJ2-3; V gene: TRBV11-2; D gene: NA; CDR3 DNA: TGTGCCAGCAGCCTCGGGATAGGGAGCACAGATACGCAGTATTTT; CDR3 protein: CASSLGIGSTDTQYF
CDR3 length: 16; clone size: NA; J gene: TRBJ2-2; V gene: TRBV14; D gene: NA; CDR3 DNA: TGTGCCAGCAGCCAAGGTGTAACATTAGTGACCGGGGAGCTGTTTTTT; CDR3 protein: CASSQGVTLVTGELFF
CDR3 length: 17; clone size: NA; J gene: TRBJ2-2; V gene: TRBV4-2; D gene: NA; CDR3 DNA: TGTGCCAGCAGCCAAGATGGCGGGGGCCAATACACCGGGGAGCTGTTTTTT; CDR3 protein: CASSQDGGGQYTGELFF
CDR3 length: 16; clone size: once; J gene: TRBJ2-1; V gene: TRBV4-1; D gene: TRBD2; CDR3 DNA: TGCGCCAGCAGCGGACAAGGGGAGGGGTCCTACAATGAGCAGTTCTTC; CDR3 protein: CASSGQGEGSYNEQFF
CDR3 length: 14; clone size: NA; J gene: TRBJ2-1; V gene: TRBV28; D gene: NA; CDR3 DNA: TGTGCCAGCAGTCTGGGGCCCTCCTACAATGAGCAGTTCTTC; CDR3 protein: CASSLGPSYNEQFF
CDR3 length: 15; clone size: NA; J gene: TRBJ2-1; V gene: TRBV7-8; D gene: NA; CDR3 DNA: TGTGCCAGCAGCTTAGAAGGGACAACCTACAATGAGCAGTTCTTC; CDR3 protein: CASSLEGTTYNEQFF
CDR3 length: 15; clone size: NA; J gene: TRBJ1-1; V gene: TRBV4-2; D gene: TRBD1; CDR3 DNA: TGTGCCAGCAGCCCAAGAGGACAGGGCGGGACTGAAGCTTTCTTT; CDR3 protein: CASSPRGQGGTEAFF
CDR3 length: 17; clone size: NA; J gene: TRBJ2-1; V gene: TRBV4-2; D gene: TRBD2; CDR3 DNA: TGTGCCAGCAGCCAAGAAGGCGGGGGGGTCTCCTACAATGAGCAGTTCTTC; CDR3 protein: CASSQEGGGVSYNEQFF
CDR3 length: 10; clone size: once; J gene: TRBJ1-2; V gene: TRBV7-9; D gene: NA; CDR3 DNA: TGTGCCAGCAGCTTAAAACAGGACACCTTC; CDR3 protein: CASSLKQDTF
CDR3 length: 13; clone size: NA; J gene: TRBJ1-5; V gene: TRBV27; D gene: NA; CDR3 DNA: TGTGCCAGCAGTTTAGGTGAGGATCAGCCCCAGCATTTT; CDR3 protein: CASSLGEDQPQHF
CDR3 length: 15; clone size: NA; J gene: TRBJ1-1; V gene: TRBV11-2; D gene: NA; CDR3 DNA: TGTGCCAGCAGCTTAGCCGGCGGAATGAACACTGAAGCTTTCTTT; CDR3 protein: CASSLAGGMNTEAFF
CDR3 length: 18; clone size: NA; J gene: TRBJ2-2; V gene: TRBV11-3; D gene: TRBD1; CDR3 DNA: TGTGCCAGCAGCTCGGCAGGGACAGTCACCCTGAACACCGGGGAGCTGTTTTTT; CDR3 protein: CASSSAGTVTLNTGELFF
CDR3 length: 16; clone size: NA; J gene: TRBJ1-3; V gene: TRBV9; D gene: NA; CDR3 DNA: TGTGCCAGCAGCGTAGGATGGCACAGCTCTGGAAACACCATATATTTT; CDR3 protein: CASSVGWHSSGNTIYF
CDR3 length: 15; clone size: NA; J gene: TRBJ2-3; V gene: TRBV6-6; D gene: TRBD2; CDR3 DNA: TGTGCCAGCGGGAGGACTAGCGGGGCCTCAGATACGCAGTATTTT; CDR3 protein: CASGRTSGASDTQYF
CDR3 length: 15; clone size: NA; J gene: TRBJ2-1; V gene: TRBV7-9; D gene: NA; CDR3 DNA: TGTGCCAGCAGCTTTCGGGATAAGTCCTACAATGAGCAGTTCTTC; CDR3 protein: CASSFRDKSYNEQFF
CDR3 length: 10; clone size: NA; J gene: TRBJ1-1; V gene: TRBV6-5; D gene: NA; CDR3 DNA: TGTGCCAGCATAGGCCCACCGGCTTTCTTT; CDR3 protein: CASIGPPAFF
CDR3 length: 15; clone size: NA; J gene: TRBJ1-4; V gene: TRBV6-6; D gene: TRBD1; CDR3 DNA: TGTGCCAGCAGTTACTCCGGGACAGATAATGAAAAACTGTTTTTT; CDR3 protein: CASSYSGTDNEKLFF
CDR3 length: 15; clone size: NA; J gene: TRBJ2-7; V gene: TRBV5-4; D gene: TRBD2; CDR3 DNA: TGTGCCAGCAGCTACGGGACTAGCGGTTCCTACGAGCAGTACTTC; CDR3 protein: CASSYGTSGSYEQYF
CDR3 length: 15; clone size: NA; J gene: TRBJ1-5; V gene: TRBV19; D gene: NA; CDR3 DNA: TGTGCCAGTAGTATAGGAAGCGGTATGAATCAGCCCCAGCATTTT; CDR3 protein: CASSIGSGMNQPQHF
CDR3 length: 16; clone size: NA; J gene: TRBJ2-7; V gene: TRBV13; D gene: TRBD1; CDR3 DNA: TGTGCCAGCAGCTTAGGCCTTGGACAGGGGGCCTACGAGCAGTACTTC; CDR3 protein: CASSLGLGQGAYEQYF
CDR3 length: 21; clone size: NA; J gene: TRBJ2-7; V gene: TRBV28; D gene: TRBD1; CDR3 DNA: TGTGCCAGCAGTTTATGGGGAATATGGACAGGGGAAGAGTTAGGCCCCTACGAGCAGTACTTC; CDR3 protein: CASSLWGIWTGEELGPYEQYF
CDR3 length: 17; clone size: NA; J gene: TRBJ2-5; V gene: TRBV19; D gene: NA; CDR3 DNA: TGTGCCAGTAGTCCAGGCAGCGGACAGATGTACCAAGAGACCCAGTACTTC; CDR3 protein: CASSPGSGQMYQETQYF
CDR3 length: 12; clone size: few; J gene: TRBJ2-7; V gene: TRBV10-3; D gene: NA; CDR3 DNA: TGTGCCACCTTGGACAGCGCCTACGAGCAGTACTTC; CDR3 protein: CATLDSAYEQYF
CDR3 length: 14; clone size: NA; J gene: TRBJ2-7; V gene: TRBV6-5; D gene: TRBD2; CDR3 DNA: TGTGCCAGCACCACGCCTGGACTAGCCTACGAGCAGTACTTC; CDR3 protein: CASTTPGLAYEQYF
CDR3 length: 14; clone size: NA; J gene: TRBJ2-7; V gene: TRBV15; D gene: NA; CDR3 DNA: TGTGCCACCAGCATGACGCCGAGCTCCTACGAGCAGTACTTC; CDR3 protein: CATSMTPSSYEQYF
CDR3 length: 15; clone size: NA; J gene: TRBJ2-7; V gene: TRBV7-3; D gene: NA; CDR3 DNA: TGTGCCAGCAGCTTAGATCGGGGGATCGTCTACGAGCAGTACTTC; CDR3 protein: CASSLDRGIVYEQYF
CDR3 length: 17; clone size: NA; J gene: TRBJ2-3; V gene: TRBV27; D gene: TRBD1; CDR3 DNA: TGTGCCAGCAGTTTCCTTCCGGGGACAGGTAGTACAGATACGCAGTATTTT; CDR3 protein: CASSFLPGTGSTDTQYF
CDR3 length: 17; clone size: NA; J gene: TRBJ2-1; V gene: TRBV18; D gene: NA; CDR3 DNA: TGTGCCAGCTCACCCGACTACGTCTGGAGCGCATACAATGAGCAGTTCTTC; CDR3 protein: CASSPDYVWSAYNEQFF
CDR3 length: 13; clone size: NA; J gene: TRBJ2-7; V gene: TRBV13; D gene: NA; CDR3 DNA: TGTGCCAGCAGCTTGGGCCCCGCAGGCGAGCAGTACTTC; CDR3 protein: CASSLGPAGEQYF
CDR3 length: 14; clone size: NA; J gene: TRBJ2-2; V gene: TRBV10-2; D gene: NA; CDR3 DNA: TGCGCCAGCAGTGCGGCTCCAGGATCCGGGGAGCTGTTTTTT; CDR3 protein: CASSAAPGSGELFF
CDR3 length: 13; clone size: NA; J gene: TRBJ2-7; V gene: TRBV7-9; D gene: NA; CDR3 DNA: TGTGCCAGCAGCTTACCGGGACCCTACGAGCAGTACTTC; CDR3 protein: CASSLPGPYEQYF
CDR3 length: 13; clone size: few; J gene: TRBJ2-7; V gene: TRBV11-2; D gene: NA; CDR3 DNA: TGTGCCAGCAGCTTAGACCCGGCCTACGAGCAGTACTTC; CDR3 protein: CASSLDPAYEQYF
CDR3 length: 15; clone size: once; J gene: TRBJ1-1; V gene: TRBV19; D gene: NA; CDR3 DNA: TGTGCCAGTAGTGCACCAGGGTTCGTGAACACTGAAGCTTTCTTT; CDR3 protein: CASSAPGFVNTEAFF
CDR3 length: 14; clone size: few; J gene: TRBJ2-3; V gene: TRBV19; D gene: NA; CDR3 DNA: TGTGCCAGTAGTCTGGTCAGCACCACAGATACGCAGTATTTT; CDR3 protein: CASSLVSTTDTQYF
CDR3 length: 16; clone size: NA; J gene: TRBJ1-1; V gene: TRBV5-1; D gene: TRBD1; CDR3 DNA: TGCGCCAGCAGCCTGAGCGGGACAGGGGTGAACACTGAAGCTTTCTTT; CDR3 protein: CASSLSGTGVNTEAFF
CDR3 length: 15; clone size: NA; J gene: TRBJ2-3; V gene: TRBV14; D gene: TRBD2; CDR3 DNA: TGTGCCAGCAGCCACGGGACTACTCAAACAGATACGCAGTATTTT; CDR3 protein: CASSHGTTQTDTQYF
CDR3 length: 12; clone size: NA; J gene: TRBJ2-7; V gene: TRBV28; D gene: NA; CDR3 DNA: TGTGCCAGCAGGGGCGCCAGCTACGAGCAGTACTTC; CDR3 protein: CASRGASYEQYF
CDR3 length: 16; clone size: NA; J gene: TRBJ2-2; V gene: TRBV28; D gene: TRBD1; CDR3 DNA: TGTGCCAGCAGTAGCTGGACAGGGGCCCCCACCGGGGAGCTGTTTTTT; CDR3 protein: CASSSWTGAPTGELFF
CDR3 length: 15; clone size: NA; J gene: TRBJ2-5; V gene: TRBV11-2; D gene: NA; CDR3 DNA: TGTGCCAGCAGTTCGATCGGCGGAAGCCAAGAGACCCAGTACTTC; CDR3 protein: CASSSIGGSQETQYF
CDR3 length: 15; clone size: NA; J gene: TRBJ2-3; V gene: TRBV11-2; D gene: TRBD2; CDR3 DNA: TGTGCCAGCAGGCAAAGCGGGGATAGCACAGATACGCAGTATTTT; CDR3 protein: CASRQSGDSTDTQYF
CDR3 length: 14; clone size: NA; J gene: TRBJ1-2; V gene: TRBV7-9; D gene: TRBD1; CDR3 DNA: TGTGCCAGCAGCTTGGCGACAGGGCTCTATGGCTACACCTTC; CDR3 protein: CASSLATGLYGYTF
CDR3 length: 16; clone size: NA; J gene: TRBJ2-7; V gene: TRBV6-5; D gene: TRBD2; CDR3 DNA: TGTGCCAGCAGTTCAGCCCTCTGGGCGGGGGGCTACGAGCAGTACTTC; CDR3 protein: CASSSALWAGGYEQYF
CDR3 length: 16; clone size: once; J gene: TRBJ2-1; V gene: TRBV5-1; D gene: NA; CDR3 DNA: TGCGCCAGCAGCTTGGGTTCCGGGGGTTTTTACAATGAGCAGTTCTTC; CDR3 protein: CASSLGSGGFYNEQFF
CDR3 length: 14; clone size: NA; J gene: TRBJ2-7; V gene: TRBV19; D gene: TRBD1; CDR3 DNA: TGTGCCAGTAGTATAGGTCACAGGGGAGACGAGCAGTACTTC; CDR3 protein: CASSIGHRGDEQYF
CDR3 length: 15; clone size: few; J gene: TRBJ1-1; V gene: TRBV27; D gene: NA; CDR3 DNA: TGTGCCAGTACCCTGCGACTGGGGGTGAACACTGAAGCTTTCTTT; CDR3 protein: CASTLRLGVNTEAFF
CDR3 length: 17; clone size: NA; J gene: TRBJ2-2; V gene: TRBV7-2; D gene: NA; CDR3 DNA: TGTGCCAGCAGCTTAGAATTCCGGACAACCAACACCGGGGAGCTGTTTTTT; CDR3 protein: CASSLEFRTTNTGELFF
CDR3 length: 14; clone size: NA; J gene: TRBJ2-1; V gene: TRBV27; D gene: NA; CDR3 DNA: TGTGCCAGCAGTTTAGAGTCCACCTCAAATGAGCAGTTCTTC; CDR3 protein: CASSLESTSNEQFF
CDR3 length: 12; clone size: NA; J gene: TRBJ2-3; V gene: TRBV7-9; D gene: NA; CDR3 DNA: TGTGCCAGCAGCCCCCAGGGAAATACGCAGTATTTT; CDR3 protein: CASSPQGNTQYF
CDR3 length: 15; clone size: NA; J gene: TRBJ1-1; V gene: TRBV19; D gene: TRBD1; CDR3 DNA: TGTGCCAGTAGTATAACAGGGGGCTGGAGCACTGAAGCTTTCTTT; CDR3 protein: CASSITGGWSTEAFF
CDR3 length: 15; clone size: NA; J gene: TRBJ2-7; V gene: TRBV6-1; D gene: NA; CDR3 DNA: TGTGCCAGCATTCCCAGGGGGGGACCGCCCTACGAGCAGTACTTC; CDR3 protein: CASIPRGGPPYEQYF
CDR3 length: 10; clone size: NA; J gene: TRBJ2-1; V gene: TRBV19; D gene: NA; CDR3 DNA: TGTGCCAGTCGGTCAGGGGAGCTGTTCTTC; CDR3 protein: CASRSGELFF
CDR3 length: 16; clone size: NA; J gene: TRBJ2-6; V gene: TRBV27; D gene: NA; CDR3 DNA: TGTGCCAGGGGGGGCCAGGGACTATCTGGGGCCAACGTCCTGACTTTC; CDR3 protein: CARGGQGLSGANVLTF
CDR3 length: 14; clone size: NA; J gene: TRBJ2-5; V gene: TRBV28; D gene: NA; CDR3 DNA: TGTGCCAGCAGTTTCCCCTCTTCTCAGGAGACCCAGTACTTC; CDR3 protein: CASSFPSSQETQYF
CDR3 length: 15; clone size: NA; J gene: TRBJ2-7; V gene: TRBV15; D gene: NA; CDR3 DNA: TGTGCCACCAGCAGGCCTATAACGGGGGCCTACGAGCAGTACTTC; CDR3 protein: CATSRPITGAYEQYF
CDR3 length: 13; clone size: once; J gene: TRBJ1-2; V gene: TRBV5-6; D gene: NA; CDR3 DNA: TGTGCCAGCAGCTTAAGGACACCCTATGGCTACACCTTC; CDR3 protein: CASSLRTPYGYTF
CDR3 length: 20; clone size: NA; J gene: TRBJ2-3; V gene: TRBV4-1; D gene: TRBD2; CDR3 DNA: TGCGCCAGCAGCCAGTTCACCCAGGGCCAGCTGGCGGGGGAGTCAGATACGCAGTATTTT; CDR3 protein: CASSQFTQGQLAGESDTQYF